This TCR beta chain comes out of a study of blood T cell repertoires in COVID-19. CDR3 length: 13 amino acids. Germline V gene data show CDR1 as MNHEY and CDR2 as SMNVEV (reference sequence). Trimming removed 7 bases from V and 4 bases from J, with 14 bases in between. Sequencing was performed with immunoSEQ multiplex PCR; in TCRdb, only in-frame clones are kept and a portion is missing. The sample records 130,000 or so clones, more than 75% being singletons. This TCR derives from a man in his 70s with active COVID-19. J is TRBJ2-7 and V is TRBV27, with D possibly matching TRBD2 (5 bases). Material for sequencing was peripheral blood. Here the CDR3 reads CASKQLEAYEQYF. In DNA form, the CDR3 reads TGTGCCAGCAAACAACTAGAAGCGTACGAGCAGTACTTC.